This T cell receptor beta chain was sequenced in a study of prognosis after radiotherapy for stage I lung cancer. About the study: Newly diagnosed primary stage I lung tumors were present in 14 to 15 patients, and oligometastatic NSCLC after surgical resection of the primary tumor was present in several patients. Every patient with non-small cell lung cancer was judged medically inoperable.

Findings and caveats of the study: The study found lower Shannon entropy after stereotactic body radiation therapy in patients who developed distant metastases.

From genomic DNA, TCR beta CDR3 was amplified by two-round multiplex PCR. Primers (each specific to one TRBV or TRBJ gene) were used in first-round PCR. TCRdb re-called the multiplex PCR reads through MiXCR, storing one row per CDR3 protein. The sample records more than 30,000 distinct CDR3 sequences, about 42% being singletons. The CDR3 loop spans 13 amino acids. CDR1 and CDR2 from the germline V gene are SGHTA and FQGNSA. The ends were cut back, 6 bases at V and 9 bases at J, with 14 bases in the middle. This clonotype appeared many times. Its antigen remains unidentified. The sequence derives from a donor over 45 with non-small cell lung cancer. This chain links TRBV7-2 with TRBJ2-2; unclear D gene. The sample was PBMCs, taken before or after stereotactic body radiation therapy (not recorded which). The CDR3, as DNA: TGTGCCAGCAGTCGAAGGGCGGACCGGGAGCTGTTTTTT. Its translation is CASSRRADRELFF.